The rows below give T cell receptor beta chains drawn from one sample of a study of shared clonotypes between healthy human individuals. TCRdb keeps only in-frame clones here, not all; method: immunoSEQ multiplex PCR. The table lists about 710,000 clones, about two thirds of them singletons. The sample consisted of memory CD4+ T cells sorted from blood. The origin of the receptors is a woman in her twenties or thirties in good health. Both conserved end residues are part of each CDR3. Fields, in order: J gene, clone size, D gene, V gene, CDR3 DNA, CDR3 protein. A D gene is named only where the DNA matches it firmly. Clone size is not always given. Where it is, it says once, few, many or a class for expanded clones.

TRBJ2-4	few	-	TRBV18	TGTGCCAGCTCACCAGCTAGGGGCAGGTCGCTTCAGTACTTC	CASSPARGRSLQYF
TRBJ2-4	-	-	TRBV7-9	TGTGCCAGCGAGTGGTTCGAGGGAAACATTCAGTACTTC	CASEWFEGNIQYF
TRBJ2-5	-	-	TRBV29-1	TGCAGCGGAGGACACCAAGAGACCCAGTACTTC	CSGGHQETQYF
TRBJ2-1	once	TRBD1	TRBV7-9	TGTGCCAGCAGCTTAAGACAGGGCCTTTCTCTCAATGAGCAGTTCTTC	CASSLRQGLSLNEQFF
TRBJ2-5	few	TRBD2	TRBV7-2	TGTGCCAGCACCATAGCGGGAGTACAAGAGACCCAGTACTTC	CASTIAGVQETQYF
TRBJ2-7	-	-	TRBV7-8	TGTGCCAGCAGCCCTGAGCTTTTCAGCTACGAGCAGTACTTC	CASSPELFSYEQYF
TRBJ2-7	-	TRBD2	TRBV5-8	TGTGCCAGCAGCCGTGGACTAGCGGGATTTCCCCACGAGCAGTACTTC	CASSRGLAGFPHEQYF
TRBJ2-7	once	-	TRBV28	TGTGCCAGCAGTTTTAGACCCGAGACTCCTACCTACGAGCAGTACTTC	CASSFRPETPTYEQYF
TRBJ1-2	few	-	TRBV2	TGTGCCAGCAGTGAAAGGGGTAGTAACTATGGCTACACCTTC	CASSERGSNYGYTF
TRBJ1-2	many	TRBD1	TRBV18	TGTGCCAGCTCGCTGACAGGGGTTGGTGGCTACACCTTC	CASSLTGVGGYTF
TRBJ2-5	-	-	TRBV11-2	TGTGCCAGCAGTCGCGTATCTTTGAGCGAGACCCAGTACTTC	CASSRVSLSETQYF
TRBJ1-4	-	TRBD1	TRBV6-6	TGTGCCAGCAGCCACGACAGGGGCAATAATGAAAAACTGTTTTTT	CASSHDRGNNEKLFF
TRBJ2-3	-	TRBD2	TRBV15	TGTGCCACCAGCAGGATTAGCGGGAAGCACACAGATACGCAGTATTTT	CATSRISGKHTDTQYF
TRBJ2-1	-	-	TRBV5-1	TGCGCCAGCCAGTCCCAGGTCTCCAATGAGCAGTTCTTC	CASQSQVSNEQFF
TRBJ2-1	-	-	TRBV28	TGTGCCAGCAGTCACACTCGGACAGCGATTCTGACCCGCAATGAGCAGTTCTTC	CASSHTRTAILTRNEQFF
TRBJ2-1	-	-	TRBV10-1	TGCGCCAGCAGTGAGTCGAGGCAGGGACGCTACAATGAGCAGTTCTTC	CASSESRQGRYNEQFF
TRBJ1-5	-	-	TRBV7-2	TGTGCCAGCAGCTTAGCGCAGGCCAGCAATCAGCCCCAGCATTTT	CASSLAQASNQPQHF
TRBJ1-1	-	TRBD1	TRBV10-3	TGTGCCATCTCACCGCTCCAGGGGGGGACAGGAGCTTTCTTT	CAISPLQGGTGAFF
TRBJ1-4	few	-	TRBV7-9	TGTGCCAGCAGCTTTAATGAAAAACTGTTTTTT	CASSFNEKLFF
TRBJ2-3	-	TRBD2	TRBV4-2	TGTGCCAGCAGCCAAGATCGGGCTAGCGGGACAGATACGCAGTATTTT	CASSQDRASGTDTQYF
TRBJ2-1	-	-	TRBV9	TGTGCCAGCAGCGTAGTGATCACCGGGCTACAAAATGAGCAGTTCTTC	CASSVVITGLQNEQFF
TRBJ2-2	-	TRBD2	TRBV27	TGTGCCAGCAGTGACGGACTAGCGGGGACCGGGGAGCTGTTTTTT	CASSDGLAGTGELFF
TRBJ1-4	-	-	TRBV11-2	TGTGCCAGCAGCTTAGGGGGTAATGAAAAACTGTTTTTT	CASSLGGNEKLFF
TRBJ2-1	-	-	TRBV11-1	TGTGCCAGCAGCTTAGATCGCGGCTCCTACAATGAGCAGTTCTTC	CASSLDRGSYNEQFF
TRBJ1-5	-	-	TRBV25-1	TGTGCCAGCAGTGACTCCCGGGTCATGTATCAGCCCCAGCATTTT	CASSDSRVMYQPQHF
TRBJ1-4	-	-	TRBV15	TGTGCCACCTCGCCGGGGGATGGAAAACTGTTTTTT	CATSPGDGKLFF
TRBJ2-1	-	-	TRBV6-6	TGTGCCAGCAGTTACTTAGCTGAGCAGTTCTTC	CASSYLAEQFF
TRBJ1-4	-	TRBD1	TRBV4-1	TGCGCCAGCAGACGAGCAGGGGGCAATGAAAAACTGTTTTTT	CASRRAGGNEKLFF
TRBJ1-5	-	-	TRBV4-1	TGCGCCAGCAGCCAAGCAGGAGGGGTTGATCAGCCCCAGCATTTT	CASSQAGGVDQPQHF
TRBJ2-5	-	TRBD2	TRBV29-1	TGCAGCGTGTGGACTAGCGGGAGGGGAGAGACCCAGTACTTC	CSVWTSGRGETQYF
TRBJ2-1	-	TRBD2	TRBV19	TGTGCCAGTAGTAAACTAGCGGGAGGGCGGAGCGGCAATGAGCAGTTCTTC	CASSKLAGGRSGNEQFF
TRBJ1-5	-	TRBD1	TRBV10-3	TGTGCCATCAGTGACGGCCAGGGGGTAAGCAATCAGCCCCAGCATTTT	CAISDGQGVSNQPQHF